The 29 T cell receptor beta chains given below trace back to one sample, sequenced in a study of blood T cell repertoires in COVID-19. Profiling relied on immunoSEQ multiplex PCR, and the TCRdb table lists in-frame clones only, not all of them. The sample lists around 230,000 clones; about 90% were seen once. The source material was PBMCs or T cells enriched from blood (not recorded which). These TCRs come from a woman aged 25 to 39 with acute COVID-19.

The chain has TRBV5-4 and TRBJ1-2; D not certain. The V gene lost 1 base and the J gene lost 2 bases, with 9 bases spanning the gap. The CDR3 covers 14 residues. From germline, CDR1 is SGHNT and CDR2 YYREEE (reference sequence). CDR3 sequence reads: CASSLFAVNYGYTF. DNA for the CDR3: TGTGCCAGCAGCTTGTTTGCGGTGAACTATGGCTACACCTTC.

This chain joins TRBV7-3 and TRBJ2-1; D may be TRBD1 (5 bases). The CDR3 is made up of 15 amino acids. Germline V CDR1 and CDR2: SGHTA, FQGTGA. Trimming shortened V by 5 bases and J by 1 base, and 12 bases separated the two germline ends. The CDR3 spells CASSPSTVSYNEQFF. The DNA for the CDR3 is TGTGCCAGCAGCCCATCGACAGTATCCTACAATGAGCAGTTCTTC.

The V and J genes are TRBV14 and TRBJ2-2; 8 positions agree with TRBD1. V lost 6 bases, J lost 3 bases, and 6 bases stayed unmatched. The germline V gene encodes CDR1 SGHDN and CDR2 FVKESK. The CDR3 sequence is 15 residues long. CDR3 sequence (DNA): TGTGCCAGCAGACCTGACAGGGGACACACCGGGGAGCTGTTTTTT. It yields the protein CASRPDRGHTGELFF.

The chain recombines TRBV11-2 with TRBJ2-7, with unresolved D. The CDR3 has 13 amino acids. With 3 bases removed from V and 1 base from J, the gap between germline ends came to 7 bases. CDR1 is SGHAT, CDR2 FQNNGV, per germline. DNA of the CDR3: TGTGCCAGCAGCTTGGCCAGTTCCTACGAGCAGTACTTC. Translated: CASSLASSYEQYF.

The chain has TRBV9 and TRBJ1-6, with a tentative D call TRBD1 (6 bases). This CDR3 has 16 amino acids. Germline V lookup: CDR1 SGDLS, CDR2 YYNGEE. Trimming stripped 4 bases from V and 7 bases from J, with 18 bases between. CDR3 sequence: CASSYQGGVGNSPLHF. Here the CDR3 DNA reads TGTGCCAGCAGCTACCAAGGGGGGGTAGGAAATTCACCCCTCCACTTT.

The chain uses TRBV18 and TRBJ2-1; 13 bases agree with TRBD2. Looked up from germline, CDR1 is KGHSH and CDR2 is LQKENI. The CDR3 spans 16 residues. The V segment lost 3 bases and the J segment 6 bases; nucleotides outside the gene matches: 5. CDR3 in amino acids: CASSPVGLAGANEQFF. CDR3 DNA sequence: TGTGCCAGCTCACCCGTTGGACTAGCGGGGGCCAATGAGCAGTTCTTC.

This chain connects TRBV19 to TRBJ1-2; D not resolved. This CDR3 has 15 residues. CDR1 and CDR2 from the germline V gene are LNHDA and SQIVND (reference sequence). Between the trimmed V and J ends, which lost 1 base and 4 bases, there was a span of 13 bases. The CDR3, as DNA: TGTGCCAGTAGTATAGGGTACGGCGGGCTCTATGGCTACACCTTC. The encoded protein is CASSIGYGGLYGYTF.

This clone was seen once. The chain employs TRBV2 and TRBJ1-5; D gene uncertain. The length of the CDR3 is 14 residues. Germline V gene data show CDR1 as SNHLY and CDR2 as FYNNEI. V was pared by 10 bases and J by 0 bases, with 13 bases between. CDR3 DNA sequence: TGTGCCACCTCTGGACTGTATAGCAATCAGCCCCAGCATTTT. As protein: CATSGLYSNQPQHF. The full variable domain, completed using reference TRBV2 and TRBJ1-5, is EPEVTQTPSHQVTQMGQEVILRCVPISNHLYFYWYRQILGQKVEFLVSFYNNEISEKSEIFDDQFSVERPDGSNFTLKIRSTKLEDSAMYFCATSGLYSNQPQHFGDGTRLSIL.

This chain's CDR3 is CASSQGQAGYGYTF. As DNA, the CDR3 is TGCGCCAGCAGCCAAGGGCAGGCGGGCTATGGCTACACCTTC. The chain has TRBV4-3 and TRBJ1-2, with D unclear. Germline CDR1 reads LGHNA; CDR2 reads YSLEER. With 1 base removed from V and 4 bases from J, the gap between germline ends came to 10 bases. CDR3 size: 14 residues.

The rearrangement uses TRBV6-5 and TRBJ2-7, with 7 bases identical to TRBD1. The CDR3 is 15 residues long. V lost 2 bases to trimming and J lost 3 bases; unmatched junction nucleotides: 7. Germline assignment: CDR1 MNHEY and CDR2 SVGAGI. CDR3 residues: CASSYRGHPFYEQYF. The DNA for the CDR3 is TGTGCCAGCAGTTACAGGGGGCATCCCTTCTACGAGCAGTACTTC.

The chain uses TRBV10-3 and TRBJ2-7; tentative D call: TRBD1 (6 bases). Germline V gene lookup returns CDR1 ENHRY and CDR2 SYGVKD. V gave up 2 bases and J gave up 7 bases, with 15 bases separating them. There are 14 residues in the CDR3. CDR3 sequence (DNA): TGTGCCATCAGTGAGAATGGGGGCAGGGGTGAGCAGTACTTC. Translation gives CAISENGGRGEQYF.

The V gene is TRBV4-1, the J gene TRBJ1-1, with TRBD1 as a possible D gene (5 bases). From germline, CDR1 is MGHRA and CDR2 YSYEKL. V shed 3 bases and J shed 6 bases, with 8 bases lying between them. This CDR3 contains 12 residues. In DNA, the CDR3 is TGCGCCAGCAGCCACCAGGGATCTGAAGCTTTCTTT. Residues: CASSHQGSEAFF.

This chain's CDR3 is CASSQVGRGPYEQYF. CDR3 nucleotide sequence: TGCGCCAGCAGCCAAGTTGGCAGGGGCCCCTACGAGCAGTACTTC. The chain joins TRBV4-3 to TRBJ2-7, with a possible D match to TRBD1 (6 bases). There are 15 residues in the CDR3. The V gene lost 1 base and the J gene lost 2 bases, with 12 bases spanning the gap. Germline lookup yields CDR1 LGHNA and CDR2 YSLEER.

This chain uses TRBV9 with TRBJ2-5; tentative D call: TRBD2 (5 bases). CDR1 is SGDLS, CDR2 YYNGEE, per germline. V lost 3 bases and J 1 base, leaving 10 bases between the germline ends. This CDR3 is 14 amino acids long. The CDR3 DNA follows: TGTGCCAGCAGCGGAACTAGGACCCAAGAGACCCAGTACTTC. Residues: CASSGTRTQETQYF.

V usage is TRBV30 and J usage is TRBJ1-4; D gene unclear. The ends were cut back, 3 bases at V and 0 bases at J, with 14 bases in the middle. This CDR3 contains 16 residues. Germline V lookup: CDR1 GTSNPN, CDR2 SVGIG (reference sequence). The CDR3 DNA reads TGTGCCTGGAGGAAGGGAGCCTCTGCAACTAATGAAAAACTGTTTTTT. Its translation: CAWRKGASATNEKLFF.

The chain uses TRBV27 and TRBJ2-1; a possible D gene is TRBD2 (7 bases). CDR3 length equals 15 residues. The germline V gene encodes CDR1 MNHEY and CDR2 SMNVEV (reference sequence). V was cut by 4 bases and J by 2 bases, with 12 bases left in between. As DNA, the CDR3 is TGTGCCAGCAGTTCCACCGGGGGGCCCTACAATGAGCAGTTCTTC. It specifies CASSSTGGPYNEQFF.

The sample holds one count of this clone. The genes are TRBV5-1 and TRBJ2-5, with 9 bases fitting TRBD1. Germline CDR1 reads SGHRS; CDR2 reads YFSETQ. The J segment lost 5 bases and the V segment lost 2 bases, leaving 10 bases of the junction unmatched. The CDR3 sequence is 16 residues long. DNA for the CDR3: TGCGCCAGCAGCTTCCCGGGACAGGGTATTGAGGAGACCCAGTACTTC. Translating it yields CASSFPGQGIEETQYF.

The CDR3 DNA is TGTGCCAGCAGCTACAGGGGGATGGCCTATGGCTACACCTTC. Translated, it gives CASSYRGMAYGYTF. V is TRBV11-2 and J is TRBJ1-2, with 8 bases lining up with TRBD1. This CDR3 region has 14 residues. The V segment lost 4 bases and the J segment 4 bases; nucleotides outside the gene matches: 5. Per germline, CDR1 SGHAT and CDR2 FQNNGV.

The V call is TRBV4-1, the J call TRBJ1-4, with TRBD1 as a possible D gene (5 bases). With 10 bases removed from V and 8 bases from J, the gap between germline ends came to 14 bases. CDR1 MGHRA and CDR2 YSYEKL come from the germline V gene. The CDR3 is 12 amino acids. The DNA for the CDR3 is TGCGCCATTGGGGGGGGATCCGAAAAACTGTTTTTT. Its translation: CAIGGGSEKLFF.

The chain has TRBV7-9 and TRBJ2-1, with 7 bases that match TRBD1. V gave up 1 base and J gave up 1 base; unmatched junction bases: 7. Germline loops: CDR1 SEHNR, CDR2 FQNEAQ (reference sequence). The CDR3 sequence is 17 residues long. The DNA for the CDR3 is TGTGCCAGCAGCTTAGTCTACAGGGGAAGTTCCTACAATGAGCAGTTCTTC. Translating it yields CASSLVYRGSSYNEQFF.

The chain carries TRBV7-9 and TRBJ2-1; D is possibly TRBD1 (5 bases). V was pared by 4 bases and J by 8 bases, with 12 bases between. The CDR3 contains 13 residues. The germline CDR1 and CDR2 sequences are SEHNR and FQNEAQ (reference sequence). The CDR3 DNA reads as TGTGCCAGCAGCTCGCAGGGTGTCGATGAGCAGTTCTTC. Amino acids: CASSSQGVDEQFF. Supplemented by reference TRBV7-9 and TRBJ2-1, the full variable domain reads DTGVSQNPRHKITKRGQNVTFRCDPISEHNRLYWYRQTLGQGPEFLTYFQNEAQLEKSRLLSDRFSAERPKGSFSTLEIQRTEQGDSAMYLCASSSQGVDEQFFGPGTRLTVL.

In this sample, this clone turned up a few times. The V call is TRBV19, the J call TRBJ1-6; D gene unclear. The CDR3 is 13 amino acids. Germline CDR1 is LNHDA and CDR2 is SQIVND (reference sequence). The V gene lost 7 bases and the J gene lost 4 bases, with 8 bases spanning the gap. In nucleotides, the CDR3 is TGTGCCAGTAACCAGAAATATAATTCACCCCTCCACTTT. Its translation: CASNQKYNSPLHF.

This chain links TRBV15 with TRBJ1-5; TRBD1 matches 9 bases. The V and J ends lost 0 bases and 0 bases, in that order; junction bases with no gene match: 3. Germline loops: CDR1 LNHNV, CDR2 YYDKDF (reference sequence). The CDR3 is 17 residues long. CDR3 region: CATSRDGTGYSNQPQHF. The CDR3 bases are TGTGCCACCAGCAGAGATGGGACAGGGTATAGCAATCAGCCCCAGCATTTT.

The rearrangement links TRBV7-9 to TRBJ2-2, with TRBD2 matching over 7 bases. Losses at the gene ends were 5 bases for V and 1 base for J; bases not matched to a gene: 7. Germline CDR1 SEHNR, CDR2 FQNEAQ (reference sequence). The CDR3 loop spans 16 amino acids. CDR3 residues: CASSPRLAVNTGELFF. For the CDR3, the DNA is TGTGCCAGCAGCCCCCGGCTAGCGGTGAACACCGGGGAGCTGTTTTTT.

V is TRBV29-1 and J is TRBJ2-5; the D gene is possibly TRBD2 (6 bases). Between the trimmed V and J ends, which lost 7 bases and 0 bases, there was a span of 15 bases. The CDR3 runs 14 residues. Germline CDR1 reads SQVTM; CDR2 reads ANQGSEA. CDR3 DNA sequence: TGCAGCGCCGAGGTAGCGGCGTACCAAGAGACCCAGTACTTC. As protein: CSAEVAAYQETQYF.

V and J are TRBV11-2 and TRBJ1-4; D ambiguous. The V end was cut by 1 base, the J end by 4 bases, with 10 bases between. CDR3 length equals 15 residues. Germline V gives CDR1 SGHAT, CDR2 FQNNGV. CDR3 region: CASSLVPGSNEKLFF. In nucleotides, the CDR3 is TGTGCCAGCAGCTTAGTCCCGGGTAGTAATGAAAAACTGTTTTTT.

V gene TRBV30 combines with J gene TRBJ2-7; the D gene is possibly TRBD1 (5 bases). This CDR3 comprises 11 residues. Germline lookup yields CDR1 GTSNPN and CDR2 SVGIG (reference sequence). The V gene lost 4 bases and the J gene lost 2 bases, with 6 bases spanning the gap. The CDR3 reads CAWKTAYEQYF. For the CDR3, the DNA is TGTGCCTGGAAGACAGCCTACGAGCAGTACTTC.

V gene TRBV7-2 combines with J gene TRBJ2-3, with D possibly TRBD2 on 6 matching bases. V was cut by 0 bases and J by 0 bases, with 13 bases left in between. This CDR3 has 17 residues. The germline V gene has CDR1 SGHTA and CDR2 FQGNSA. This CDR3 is CASSLAGTVASTDTQYF. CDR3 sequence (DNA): TGTGCCAGCAGCTTAGCAGGGACTGTCGCTAGCACAGATACGCAGTATTTT.

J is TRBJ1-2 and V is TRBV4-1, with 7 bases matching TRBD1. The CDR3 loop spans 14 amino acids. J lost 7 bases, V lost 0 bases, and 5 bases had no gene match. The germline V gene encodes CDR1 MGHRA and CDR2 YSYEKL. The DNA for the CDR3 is TGCGCCAGCAGCCAAGAGGGGACAGTGGCTGGCTACACCTTC. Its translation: CASSQEGTVAGYTF.